This TCR beta chain was found in a study of blood T cell repertoires in COVID-19. Measured with immunoSEQ multiplex PCR; TCRdb has only the in-frame clones, and not every one. The sample records around 160,000 clones, over 75% being singletons. V lost 5 bases to trimming and J lost 2 bases, with 9 bases between them. The CDR3 has 13 amino acids. The germline V gene encodes CDR1 MNHEY and CDR2 SVGEGT. The sequence was collected from a woman in her fifties or sixties with COVID-19, enrolled during active disease. This chain joins TRBV6-2 or TRBV6-3 and TRBJ1-1; D possibly corresponds to TRBD1 (6 bases). Sequenced material: peripheral blood. The CDR3: CASSRQANTEAFF. CDR3 in DNA: TGTGCCAGCAGTCGACAGGCCAACACTGAAGCTTTCTTT.